Presented here are 24 T cell receptor beta chains from one specimen sequenced in a study of CXCR3-negative and CXCR3-positive naive CD8 T cells. UMI labels and 5' RACE were used to prepare the TRB cDNA libraries. TCRdb reprocessed the 5' RACE reads, keeping one entry per CDR3 protein, no DNA. The sample table sets out about 43,000 distinct CDR3 sequences. Sequencing used memory CD8+ T cells from blood. The receptors were gathered from a human donor in good health. Some clones in this sample may be carry-over from other donors' samples.

The chain employs TRBV9 and TRBJ2-3. The CDR3 runs to 14 residues. The germline V gene has CDR1 SGDLS and CDR2 YYNGEE. The CDR3 loop is CASSVVDRTDTQYF.

V gene TRBV7-2 combines with J gene TRBJ2-7; TCRdb reports TRBD1, a call that lacks DNA to check it against. This CDR3 is 16 amino acids long. CDR1 SGHTA and CDR2 FQGNSA come from the germline V gene. CDR3 region: CASSLTQGAGSYEQYF. Based on the CDR3 plus reference TRBV7-2 and TRBJ2-7, the full variable domain is GAGVSQSPSNKVTEKGKDVELRCDPISGHTALYWYRQSLGQGLEFLIYFQGNSAPDKSGLPSDRFSAERTGGSVSTLTIQRTQQEDSAVYLCASSLTQGAGSYEQYFGPGTRLTVT.

The chain employs TRBV11-2 and TRBJ2-7; no DNA is available, so the TRBD1 call from TCRdb remains unchecked. Germline V gene lookup returns CDR1 SGHAT and CDR2 FQNNGV. The CDR3 is 14 amino acids. CDR3: CASSLGEGGYEQYF. Together with reference TRBV11-2 and TRBJ2-7, the CDR3 gives the full variable domain: EAGVAQSPRYKIIEKRQSVAFWCNPISGHATLYWYQQILGQGPKLLIQFQNNGVVDDSQLPKDRFSAERLKGVDSTLKIQPAKLEDSAVYLCASSLGEGGYEQYFGPGTRLTVT.

The gene calls are TRBV2 and TRBJ1-5. CDR3 length: 16 amino acids. The V gene's germline CDR1 is SNHLY and CDR2 FYNNEI. CDR3 amino acids: CASSEPQGPSYQPQHF.

This chain connects TRBV23-1 to TRBJ1-1; the D call from TCRdb, TRBD1, cannot be confirmed without DNA. TRBV23-1 has ORF status, its function being uncertain. The CDR3 extends over 15 amino acids. The CDR3 sequence is CASSQSRGRNTEAFF.

The CDR3 loop reads CASSLVPLDTQYF. The J gene is TRBJ2-3, the V gene TRBV7-9; the TCRdb call, TRBD2, lacks DNA for checking. Germline V gene data show CDR1 as SEHNR and CDR2 as FQNEAQ (reference sequence). The CDR3 loop spans 13 amino acids. Together with reference TRBV7-9 and TRBJ2-3, the CDR3 gives the full variable domain: DTGVSQNPRHKITKRGQNVTFRCDPISEHNRLYWYRQTLGQGPEFLTYFQNEAQLEKSRLLSDRFSAERPKGSFSTLEIQRTEQGDSAMYLCASSLVPLDTQYFGPGTRLTVL.

The genes are TRBV7-3 and TRBJ2-7; TCRdb indicates TRBD1, and absent DNA this call remains unverified. CDR1 is SGHTA, CDR2 FQGTGA, per germline. The CDR3 sequence is 12 residues long. CDR3 protein: CASSRGDYEQYF. The whole variable domain, filled in from reference TRBV7-3 and TRBJ2-7, reads GAGVSQTPSNKVTEKGKYVELRCDPISGHTALYWYRQSLGQGPEFLIYFQGTGAADDSGLPNDRFFAVRPEGSVSTLKIQRTERGDSAVYLCASSRGDYEQYFGPGTRLTVT.

The chain joins TRBV4-3 to TRBJ2-7; checking the TCRdb D call of TRBD1 is not possible without DNA. The length of the CDR3 is 16 residues. In germline, CDR1 is LGHNA, CDR2 YSLEER. The chain's CDR3 is CASSQDRDRGSYEQYF.

The chain uses TRBV12-3 or TRBV12-4 and TRBJ2-2; TCRdb's D call of TRBD1 is untestable without DNA. The CDR3 consists of 18 residues. The CDR3 sequence: CASSPVPGQGASGGELFF.

The gene calls are TRBV6-2 or TRBV6-3 and TRBJ2-5. The CDR3 extends over 14 amino acids. Germline assignment: CDR1 MNHEY and CDR2 SVGEGT. The CDR3 here is CASSYIQREETQYF.

The chain has TRBV10-3 and TRBJ2-1; the D call from TCRdb, TRBD2, cannot be confirmed without DNA. Germline V gene sequence: CDR1 ENHRY, CDR2 SYGVKD. This CDR3 region has 11 residues. The CDR3 sequence is CASQGGNEQFF.

The CDR3 is CASSQDRDNIPRSFTGELFF. The rearrangement uses TRBV4-3 and TRBJ2-2; the TCRdb call, TRBD1, lacks DNA for checking. The CDR3 covers 20 residues. In germline, CDR1 is LGHNA, CDR2 YSLEER.

This chain's CDR3 is CASGASWGSSYEQYF. The rearrangement links TRBV4-3 to TRBJ2-7; the TRBD2 assignment by TCRdb is unverifiable without DNA. Germline V gene lookup returns CDR1 LGHNA and CDR2 YSLEER. This CDR3 is 15 amino acids long.

The chain couples TRBV28 to TRBJ2-5; TCRdb lists TRBD1, though no DNA is available to test this call. Per the germline V gene, CDR1 is MDHEN and CDR2 is SYDVKM. This CDR3 is 17 amino acids long. The CDR3 loop reads CASRVGVPRPLEETQYF.

According to its frequency, this clonotype is medium-sized. The chain uses TRBV29-1 and TRBJ2-1. The CDR3 runs to 14 residues. Germline loops: CDR1 SQVTM, CDR2 ANQGSEA. CDR3 amino acids: CSVGSRQSYNEQFF.

The chain uses TRBV29-1 and TRBJ2-1; TCRdb outputs TRBD1, but without DNA this stays unchecked. The CDR3 is 14 residues long. Germline V gene lookup returns CDR1 SQVTM and CDR2 ANQGSEA. This chain's CDR3 is CSAMTGRSYNEQFF.

The chain combines TRBV12-3 or TRBV12-4 with TRBJ2-7. This CDR3 contains 14 residues. This CDR3 reads CASSLVSSFYEQYF.

According to its frequency, this clonotype is medium-sized. The gene calls are TRBV20-1 and TRBJ2-1; there is no DNA to check the TCRdb D call of TRBD2. Germline CDR1 DFQATT, CDR2 SNEGSKA (reference sequence). This CDR3 contains 14 residues. CDR3 sequence: CSARSPLAEHEQFF.

V is TRBV27 and J is TRBJ2-1; TCRdb returns TRBD1, unconfirmable since there is no DNA. This CDR3 has 16 amino acids. Germline V gives CDR1 MNHEY, CDR2 SMNVEV (reference sequence). The CDR3 loop is CASQAGVQISYNEQFF.

This chain joins TRBV7-6 and TRBJ1-5. The CDR3 totals 12 residues. Germline V CDR1 and CDR2: SGHVS, FNYEAQ. The CDR3 loop reads CASSQRDQPQHF.

The J gene is TRBJ1-6, the V gene TRBV7-2. This CDR3 comprises 17 residues. Germline values: CDR1 SGHTA, CDR2 FQGNSA. The CDR3 reads CASSLVSFSRGNSPLQF.

The chain has TRBV11-2 and TRBJ2-7. CDR1 is SGHAT and CDR2 is FQNNGV in the germline V gene. This CDR3 region has 15 residues. Here the CDR3 reads CASSLEVGVAYEQYF. The variable domain in full, completed from reference TRBV11-2 and TRBJ2-7, reads EAGVAQSPRYKIIEKRQSVAFWCNPISGHATLYWYQQILGQGPKLLIQFQNNGVVDDSQLPKDRFSAERLKGVDSTLKIQPAKLEDSAVYLCASSLEVGVAYEQYFGPGTRLTVT.

The chain carries TRBV20-1 and TRBJ2-1; TCRdb returns TRBD2, unconfirmable since there is no DNA. CDR3 length equals 14 residues. Germline CDR1 reads DFQATT; CDR2 reads SNEGSKA (reference sequence). CDR3 loop: CSARVSGDHNEQFF.

The rearrangement uses TRBV9 and TRBJ2-7; as DNA is missing, the TRBD1 call by TCRdb cannot be tested. The CDR3 has 13 amino acids. Germline V gene sequence: CDR1 SGDLS, CDR2 YYNGEE. CDR3 loop: CASSETGGDEQYF.